This T cell receptor beta chain is drawn from a study of early T cells in non-severe SARS-CoV-2 infection. The wider study: Sequencing of unsorted whole blood was done on bulk RNA, leaving chains unpaired.

Each single cDNA molecule received a unique molecular identifier. One entry per CDR3 protein results from TCRdb running MiXCR on the 5' RACE reads. Here the sample spans about 110,000 distinct CDR3 sequences, 11% being singletons. There are 14 residues in the CDR3. Germline V gene data show CDR1 as LNHDA and CDR2 as SQIVND (reference sequence). V gave up 7 bases and J gave up 6 bases, with 18 bases separating them. Findings and caveats of the study: Missing private and CD4 specificities, VDJdb matching favored anti-spike CD8 responses.

This clonotype turned up a few times. Its antigen is undetermined. Sequencing was performed on whole blood. The V gene is TRBV19, the J gene TRBJ1-2; D possibly corresponds to TRBD1 (5 bases). This sequence originates from an adult who was a healthcare worker with PCR-confirmed SARS-CoV-2 infection or an uninfected control (not recorded which). CDR3 residues: CASTLGEGGDGYTF. The CDR3 DNA is TGTGCCAGTACGTTAGGGGAAGGCGGCGATGGCTACACCTTC.